A selection of T cell receptor beta chains follows, all from one sample in a study of follicular helper T cells after annual influenza vaccination. Only in-frame clones appear in the TCRdb table, and some are missing; sequencing was by immunoSEQ multiplex PCR. Of roughly 4,900 clones in the sample, about 83% are singletons; the top ten hold roughly 1.2%. Sequences were derived from CXCR5+ CD38- circulating T follicular helper cells from blood, sampled 7 days after influenza vaccination. The receptors come from an adult who received the influenza vaccine. CDR3s include the opening cysteine and the closing phenylalanine or tryptophan. A D gene is named only where the DNA matches it firmly. The size entry is marked missing in some rows and otherwise reads once, few, many or a size class.

D: TRBD2; V: TRBV11-1; size: -; J: TRBJ2-5; CDR3: CASRQGQRGGRPKETQYF; DNA: TGTGCCAGCAGACAAGGGCAGCGGGGGGGCCGGCCCAAGGAGACCCAGTACTTC
D: -; V: TRBV5-1; size: -; J: TRBJ2-4; CDR3: CASSSGGDPNIQYF; DNA: TGCGCCAGCAGCTCCGGAGGGGACCCAAACATTCAGTACTTC
D: TRBD1; V: TRBV7-8; size: -; J: TRBJ1-4; CDR3: CASSSQTGRIEKLFF; DNA: TGTGCCAGCAGCTCCCAGACAGGGAGGATCGAAAAACTGTTTTTT
D: -; V: TRBV5-6; size: -; J: TRBJ1-2; CDR3: CASSLWLGGYGYTF; DNA: TGTGCCAGCAGCTTGTGGTTGGGGGGCTATGGCTACACCTTC
D: -; V: TRBV6-6; size: -; J: TRBJ1-2; CDR3: CASSRYWGGDYTF; DNA: TGTGCCAGCAGTCGGTACTGGGGGGGGGACTACACCTTC
D: -; V: TRBV2; size: -; J: TRBJ1-3; CDR3: CASTGSSSGNTIYF; DNA: TGTGCCAGCACCGGCAGTAGCTCTGGAAACACCATATATTTT
D: -; V: TRBV6-6; size: -; J: TRBJ1-5; CDR3: CASSYGVGGGNQPQHF; DNA: TGTGCCAGCAGTTACGGGGTGGGGGGTGGCAATCAGCCCCAGCATTTT
D: -; V: TRBV19; size: -; J: TRBJ2-7; CDR3: CASSISGTTYEQYF; DNA: TGTGCCAGTAGTATTTCCGGAACGACCTACGAGCAGTACTTC
D: TRBD1; V: TRBV5-4; size: -; J: TRBJ2-2; CDR3: CASSFPTGGNTGELFF; DNA: TGTGCCAGCAGCTTTCCGACAGGGGGCAACACCGGGGAGCTGTTTTTT
D: -; V: TRBV11-3; size: few; J: TRBJ2-7; CDR3: CASSVGQIVSEQYF; DNA: TGTGCCAGCAGCGTAGGACAGATTGTGAGCGAGCAGTACTTC
D: -; V: TRBV11-3; size: -; J: TRBJ2-3; CDR3: CASSLTRSSSTQYF; DNA: TGTGCCAGCAGCTTAACGCGGAGCTCGTCTACGCAGTATTTT
D: -; V: TRBV18; size: -; J: TRBJ2-2; CDR3: CASSPELGELFF; DNA: TGTGCCAGCTCACCAGAACTCGGGGAGCTGTTTTTT
D: -; V: TRBV5-1; size: -; J: TRBJ1-1; CDR3: CASSQTVVNTEAFF; DNA: TGCGCCAGCAGCCAAACAGTTGTGAACACTGAAGCTTTCTTT
D: TRBD1; V: TRBV7-2; size: -; J: TRBJ2-3; CDR3: CASSPDRGVDTQYF; DNA: TGTGCCAGCAGCCCGGACAGGGGGGTAGATACGCAGTATTTT